This T cell receptor (beta chain) was captured by sequencing in a study of CXCR3-negative and CXCR3-positive naive CD8 T cells. Naive CD8+ T lymphocytes were specified as CD45RO-CCR7+CD27+CD95-. Study results and caveats: Diversity proved comparably high across both naive subsets and much lower in memory CD8+ cells. Naive cells that were CXCR3-positive had more hydrophobic TRB CDR3s (compared with CXCR3-negative naive cells). Both naive subsets, CXCR3-negative and CXCR3-positive, displayed similar TRBV-TRBJ usage, unlike memory cells. Most assays used freshly isolated PBMCs, as cryopreservation partially reduced CXCR3.

A word on this clonotype: What it recognizes is unknown.

UMI-labeled TRB cDNA libraries were prepared by 5' RACE. Each CDR3 protein gets one entry in TCRdb, which reprocessed the 5' RACE reads and gives no DNA. The sample has approximately 48,000 distinct CDR3 sequences. Per germline, CDR1 SQVTM and CDR2 ANQGSEA. The CDR3 is made up of 13 amino acids. Sequences were obtained from naive CXCR3+ CD8+ T cells from blood. Subset specified: CD45RO-CCR7+CD27+CD95- naive CD8+ T cells expressing CXCR3 (TNR3+). The sequence derives from a human donor in good health. Some clones in this sample may be carry-over from other donors' samples. V gene TRBV29-1 combines with J gene TRBJ1-2; no DNA is available, so the TRBD1 call from TCRdb remains unchecked. CDR3: CSVEEQGWYGYTF.